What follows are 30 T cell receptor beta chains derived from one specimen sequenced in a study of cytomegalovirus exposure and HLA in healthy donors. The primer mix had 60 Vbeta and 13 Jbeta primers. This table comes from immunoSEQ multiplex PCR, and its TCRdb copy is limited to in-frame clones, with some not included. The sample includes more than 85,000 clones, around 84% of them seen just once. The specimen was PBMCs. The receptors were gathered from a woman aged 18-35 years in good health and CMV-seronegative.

Written as DNA, the CDR3 is TGTGCCAGCAGTGAAGTCCCTCTTCGGGAGGGAGACAATGAGCAGTTCTTC. Translating it yields CASSEVPLREGDNEQFF. The chain is built from TRBV6-1 and TRBJ2-1; 8 nucleotides line up with TRBD2. Germline CDR1 is MNHNS and CDR2 is SASEGT. V shed 1 base, J shed 5 bases, and the junction held 10 bases outside the gene matches. CDR3 length equals 17 residues.

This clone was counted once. CDR3 sequence: CSVGQGYEKLFF. In DNA form, the CDR3 reads TGCAGCGTTGGACAGGGTTATGAAAAACTGTTTTTT. This chain joins TRBV29-1 and TRBJ1-4; 7 bases align to TRBD1. The CDR3 is 12 residues long. CDR1 and CDR2 from the germline V gene are SQVTM and ANQGSEA. J was trimmed by 6 bases and V by 4 bases; bases with no gene match: 2.

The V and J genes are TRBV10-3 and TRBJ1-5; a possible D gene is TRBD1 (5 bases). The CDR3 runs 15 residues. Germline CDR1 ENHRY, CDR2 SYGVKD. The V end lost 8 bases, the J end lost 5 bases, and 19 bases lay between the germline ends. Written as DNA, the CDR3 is TGTGCCATCGGCCACCGTTCAGGGAGGTATCAGCCCCAGCATTTT. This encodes CAIGHRSGRYQPQHF.

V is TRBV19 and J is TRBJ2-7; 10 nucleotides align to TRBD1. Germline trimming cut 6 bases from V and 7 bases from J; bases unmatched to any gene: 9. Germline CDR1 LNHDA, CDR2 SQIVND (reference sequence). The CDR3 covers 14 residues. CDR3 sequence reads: CASRVTGGGGEQYF. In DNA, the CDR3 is TGTGCCAGTAGGGTGACAGGGGGCGGAGGGGAGCAGTACTTC.

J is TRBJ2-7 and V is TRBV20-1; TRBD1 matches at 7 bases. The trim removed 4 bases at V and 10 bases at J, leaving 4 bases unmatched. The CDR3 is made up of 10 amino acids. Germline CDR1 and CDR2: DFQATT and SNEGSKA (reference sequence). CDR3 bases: TGCAGTGCTACCTGGGACAGACAGTACTTC. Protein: CSATWDRQYF.

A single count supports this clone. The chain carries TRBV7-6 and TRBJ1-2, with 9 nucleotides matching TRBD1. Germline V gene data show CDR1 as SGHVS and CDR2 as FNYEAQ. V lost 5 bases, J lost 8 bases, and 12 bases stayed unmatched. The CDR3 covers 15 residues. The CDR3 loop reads CASSGSLQGARGYTF. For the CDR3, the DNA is TGTGCCAGCAGCGGCTCACTACAGGGGGCTCGGGGCTACACCTTC.

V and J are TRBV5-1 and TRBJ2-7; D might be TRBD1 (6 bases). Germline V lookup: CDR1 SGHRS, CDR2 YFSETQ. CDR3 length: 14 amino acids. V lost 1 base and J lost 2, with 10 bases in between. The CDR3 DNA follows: TGCGCCAGCAGCTTGCGGGACATTCCCTACGAGCAGTACTTC. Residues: CASSLRDIPYEQYF. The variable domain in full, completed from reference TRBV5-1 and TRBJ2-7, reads KAGVTQTPRYLIKTRGQQVTLSCSPISGHRSVSWYQQTPGQGLQFLFEYFSETQRNKGNFPGRFSGRQFSNSRSEMNVSTLELGDSALYLCASSLRDIPYEQYFGPGTRLTVT.

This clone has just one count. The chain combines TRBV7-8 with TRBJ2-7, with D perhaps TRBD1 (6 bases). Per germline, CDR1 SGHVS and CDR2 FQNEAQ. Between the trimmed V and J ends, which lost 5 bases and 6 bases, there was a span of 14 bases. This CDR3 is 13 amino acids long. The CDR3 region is CASSVGRQAEQYF. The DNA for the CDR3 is TGTGCCAGCAGCGTGGGGAGACAGGCCGAGCAGTACTTC.

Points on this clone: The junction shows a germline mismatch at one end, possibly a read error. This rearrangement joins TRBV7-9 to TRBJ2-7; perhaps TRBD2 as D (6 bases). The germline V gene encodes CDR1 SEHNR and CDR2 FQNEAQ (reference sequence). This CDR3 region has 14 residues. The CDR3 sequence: CSSSLGGNLYEQYF. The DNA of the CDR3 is TGTTCCAGCAGCTTAGGAGGGAATCTCTACGAGCAGTACTTC.

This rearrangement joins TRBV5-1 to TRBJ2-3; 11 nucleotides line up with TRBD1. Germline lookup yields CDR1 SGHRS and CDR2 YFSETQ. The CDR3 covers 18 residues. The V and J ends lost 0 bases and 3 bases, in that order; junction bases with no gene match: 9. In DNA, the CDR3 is TGCGCCAGCAGCTTGGGGCGGGACAGGGGGTTAAGGACAGATACGCAGTATTTT. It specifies CASSLGRDRGLRTDTQYF.

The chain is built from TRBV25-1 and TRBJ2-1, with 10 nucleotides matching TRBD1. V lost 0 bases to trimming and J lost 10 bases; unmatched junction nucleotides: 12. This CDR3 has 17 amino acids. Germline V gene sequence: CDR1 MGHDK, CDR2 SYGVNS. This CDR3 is CASSEYGATGGFREQFF. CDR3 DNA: TGTGCCAGCAGTGAATATGGAGCGACAGGGGGCTTCCGAGAGCAGTTCTTC. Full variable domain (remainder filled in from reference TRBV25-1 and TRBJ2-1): EADIYQTPRYLVIGTGKKITLECSQTMGHDKMYWYQQDPGMELHLIHYSYGVNSTEKGDLSSESTVSRIRTEHFPLTLESARPSHTSQYLCASSEYGATGGFREQFFGPGTRLTVL.

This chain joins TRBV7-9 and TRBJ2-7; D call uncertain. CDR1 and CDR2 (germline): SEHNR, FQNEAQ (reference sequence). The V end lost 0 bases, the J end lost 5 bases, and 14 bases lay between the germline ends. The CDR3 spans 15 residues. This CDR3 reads CASSLAPPRSHEQYF. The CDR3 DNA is TGTGCCAGCAGCTTAGCGCCGCCCCGGTCCCACGAGCAGTACTTC.

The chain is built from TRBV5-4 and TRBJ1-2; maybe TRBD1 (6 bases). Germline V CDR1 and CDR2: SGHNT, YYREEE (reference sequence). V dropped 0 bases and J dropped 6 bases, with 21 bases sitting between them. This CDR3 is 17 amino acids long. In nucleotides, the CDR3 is TGTGCCAGCAGCTTGGCAGGGGCCGCGGGCGGGCGGCATGGCTACACCTTC. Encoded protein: CASSLAGAAGGRHGYTF. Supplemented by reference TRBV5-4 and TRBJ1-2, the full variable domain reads ETGVTQSPTHLIKTRGQQVTLRCSSQSGHNTVSWYQQALGQGPQFIFQYYREEENGRGNFPPRFSGLQFPNYSSELNVNALELDDSALYLCASSLAGAAGGRHGYTFGSGTRLTVV.

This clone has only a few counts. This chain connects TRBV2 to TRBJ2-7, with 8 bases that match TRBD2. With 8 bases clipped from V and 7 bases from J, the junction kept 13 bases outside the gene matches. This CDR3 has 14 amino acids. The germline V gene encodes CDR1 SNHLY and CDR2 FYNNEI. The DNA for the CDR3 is TGTGCCAGCGAGACTAGCGCGAACTGGGGAGAGCAGTACTTC. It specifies CASETSANWGEQYF. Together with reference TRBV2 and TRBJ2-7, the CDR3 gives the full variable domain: EPEVTQTPSHQVTQMGQEVILRCVPISNHLYFYWYRQILGQKVEFLVSFYNNEISEKSEIFDDQFSVERPDGSNFTLKIRSTKLEDSAMYFCASETSANWGEQYFGPGTRLTVT.

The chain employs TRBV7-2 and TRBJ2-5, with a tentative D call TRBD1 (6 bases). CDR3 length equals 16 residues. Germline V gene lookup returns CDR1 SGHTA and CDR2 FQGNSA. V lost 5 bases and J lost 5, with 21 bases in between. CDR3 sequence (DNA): TGTGCCAGCAGCCAGCAACAGGGAAGGGGCGGGGAGACCCAGTACTTC. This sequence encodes CASSQQQGRGGETQYF.

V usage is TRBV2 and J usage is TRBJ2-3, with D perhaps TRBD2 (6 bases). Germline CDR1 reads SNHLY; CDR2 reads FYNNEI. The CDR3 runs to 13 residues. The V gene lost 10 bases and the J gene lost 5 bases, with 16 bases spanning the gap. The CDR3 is CANSFMRGDTQYF. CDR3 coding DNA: TGTGCCAACTCCTTTATGCGGGGAGATACGCAGTATTTT. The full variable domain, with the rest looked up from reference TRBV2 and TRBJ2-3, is EPEVTQTPSHQVTQMGQEVILRCVPISNHLYFYWYRQILGQKVEFLVSFYNNEISEKSEIFDDQFSVERPDGSNFTLKIRSTKLEDSAMYFCANSFMRGDTQYFGPGTRLTVL.

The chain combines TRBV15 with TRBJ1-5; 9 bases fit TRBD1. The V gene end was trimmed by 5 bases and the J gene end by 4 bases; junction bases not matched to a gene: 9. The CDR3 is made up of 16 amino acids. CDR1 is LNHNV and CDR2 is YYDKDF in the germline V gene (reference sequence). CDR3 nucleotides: TGTGCCACCAGCTTACTACGGACAGGGGATAATCAGCCCCAGCATTTT. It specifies CATSLLRTGDNQPQHF.

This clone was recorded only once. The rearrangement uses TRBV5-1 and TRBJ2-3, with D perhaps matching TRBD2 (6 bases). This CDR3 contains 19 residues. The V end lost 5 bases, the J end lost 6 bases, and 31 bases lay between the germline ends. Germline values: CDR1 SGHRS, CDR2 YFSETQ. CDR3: CASRPEGLRRAIGSDTQYF. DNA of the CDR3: TGCGCCAGCAGACCAGAAGGGTTACGGCGTGCCATCGGGAGTGATACGCAGTATTTT.

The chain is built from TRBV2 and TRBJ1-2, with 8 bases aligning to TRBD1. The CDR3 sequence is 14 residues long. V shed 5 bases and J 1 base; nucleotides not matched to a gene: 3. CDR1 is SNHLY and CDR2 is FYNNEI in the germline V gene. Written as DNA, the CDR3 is TGTGCCAGCAGTCCCGACAGGGGTAACTATGGCTACACCTTC. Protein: CASSPDRGNYGYTF. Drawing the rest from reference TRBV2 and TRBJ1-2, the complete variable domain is EPEVTQTPSHQVTQMGQEVILRCVPISNHLYFYWYRQILGQKVEFLVSFYNNEISEKSEIFDDQFSVERPDGSNFTLKIRSTKLEDSAMYFCASSPDRGNYGYTFGSGTRLTVV.

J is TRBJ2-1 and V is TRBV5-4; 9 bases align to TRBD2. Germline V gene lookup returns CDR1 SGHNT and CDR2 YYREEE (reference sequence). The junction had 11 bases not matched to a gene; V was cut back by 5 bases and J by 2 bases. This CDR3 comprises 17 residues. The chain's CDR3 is CASRSLGGGGTYNEQFF. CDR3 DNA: TGTGCCAGCAGATCCTTGGGCGGGGGGGGGACCTACAATGAGCAGTTCTTC.

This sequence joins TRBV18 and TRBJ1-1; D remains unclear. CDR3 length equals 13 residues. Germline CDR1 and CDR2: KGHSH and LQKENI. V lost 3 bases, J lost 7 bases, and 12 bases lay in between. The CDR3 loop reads CASSPGGSLEAFF. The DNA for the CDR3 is TGTGCCAGCTCACCCGGAGGTAGTCTTGAAGCTTTCTTT.

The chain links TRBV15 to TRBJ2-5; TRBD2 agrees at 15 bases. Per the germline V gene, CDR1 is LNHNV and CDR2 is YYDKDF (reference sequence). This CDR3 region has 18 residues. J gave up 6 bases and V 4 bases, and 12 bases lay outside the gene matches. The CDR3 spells CATSMGTSGRMTQKTQYF. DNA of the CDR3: TGTGCCACCAGCATGGGGACTAGCGGGAGGATGACACAAAAGACCCAGTACTTC.

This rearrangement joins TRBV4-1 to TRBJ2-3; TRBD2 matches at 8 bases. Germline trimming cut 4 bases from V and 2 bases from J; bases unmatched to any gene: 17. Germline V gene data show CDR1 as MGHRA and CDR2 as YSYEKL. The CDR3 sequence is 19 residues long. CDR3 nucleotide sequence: TGCGCCAGCAGCCCCAGGCAAGCGGGAGACCCCGGGTACACAGATACGCAGTATTTT. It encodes CASSPRQAGDPGYTDTQYF.

The CDR3 is CSVPITPPGLAGGSTDTQYF. CDR3 in DNA: TGCAGCGTCCCGATCACCCCCCCGGGACTAGCGGGAGGTTCTACAGATACGCAGTATTTT. The chain combines TRBV29-1 with TRBJ2-3; 15 bases match TRBD2. Germline assignment: CDR1 SQVTM and CDR2 ANQGSEA. J was trimmed by 3 bases and V by 6 bases; bases with no gene match: 19. There are 20 residues in the CDR3.

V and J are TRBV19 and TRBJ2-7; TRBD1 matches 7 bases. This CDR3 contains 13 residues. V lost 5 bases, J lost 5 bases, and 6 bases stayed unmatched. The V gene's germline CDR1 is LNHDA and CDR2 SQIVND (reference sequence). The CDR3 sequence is CASSEGGDDEQYF. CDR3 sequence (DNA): TGTGCCAGTAGTGAAGGGGGCGACGACGAGCAGTACTTC.

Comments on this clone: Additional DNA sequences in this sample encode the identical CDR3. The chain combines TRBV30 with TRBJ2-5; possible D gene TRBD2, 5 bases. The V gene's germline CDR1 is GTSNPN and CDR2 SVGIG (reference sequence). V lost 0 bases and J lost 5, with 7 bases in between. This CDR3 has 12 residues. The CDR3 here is CAWSVRGETQYF. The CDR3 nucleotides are TGTGCCTGGAGTGTACGGGGTGAGACCCAGTACTTC.

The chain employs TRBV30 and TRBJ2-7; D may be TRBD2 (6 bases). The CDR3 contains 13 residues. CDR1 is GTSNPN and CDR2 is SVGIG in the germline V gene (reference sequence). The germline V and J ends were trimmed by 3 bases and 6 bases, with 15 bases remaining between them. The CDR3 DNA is TGTGCCTGGAGCGGCGGGATAATGCTCGAGCAGTACTTC. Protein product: CAWSGGIMLEQYF. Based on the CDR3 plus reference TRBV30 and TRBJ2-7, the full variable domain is SQTIHQWPATLVQPVGSPLSLECTVEGTSNPNLYWYRQAAGRGLQLLFYSVGIGQISSEVPQNLSASRPQDRQFILSSKKLLLSDSGFYLCAWSGGIMLEQYFGPGTRLTVT.

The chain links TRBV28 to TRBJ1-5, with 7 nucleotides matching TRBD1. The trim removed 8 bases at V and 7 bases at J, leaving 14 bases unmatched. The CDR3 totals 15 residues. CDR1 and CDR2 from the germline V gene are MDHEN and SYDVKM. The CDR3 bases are TGTGCCAGCCGGGGGGGGTCAGGGGGTTGGCAGCCCCAGCATTTT. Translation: CASRGGSGGWQPQHF.

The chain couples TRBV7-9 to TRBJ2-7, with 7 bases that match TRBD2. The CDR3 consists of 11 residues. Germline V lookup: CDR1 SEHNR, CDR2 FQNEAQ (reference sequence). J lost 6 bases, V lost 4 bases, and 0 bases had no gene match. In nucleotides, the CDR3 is TGTGCCAGCAGCTGGGGGGGCGAGCAGTACTTC. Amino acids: CASSWGGEQYF.

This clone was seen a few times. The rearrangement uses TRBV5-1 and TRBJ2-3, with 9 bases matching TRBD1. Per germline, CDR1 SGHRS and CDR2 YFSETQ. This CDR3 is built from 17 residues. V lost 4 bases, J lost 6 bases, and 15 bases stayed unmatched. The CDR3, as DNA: TGCGCCAGCAGCACCGGACAGGGGATGTTATTGTGGGATACGCAGTATTTT. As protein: CASSTGQGMLLWDTQYF.